This T cell receptor (beta chain) was identified during a study of T-cell reconstitution after alpha-beta-depleted transplantation in children. Overall study results and limits: It was reported that alpha-beta T cells came from several hundred expanded graft clones (about two months after transplant). In some patients, recipient T cells and intrathymic progenitors surviving conditioning explained high day-60 diversity. T-cell numbers and diversity, one year after transplant, stemmed largely from T cells that were newly produced.

Notes on this clonotype: The antigen is not known.

Preparing the TCRbeta library involved the use of unique molecular identifiers. TCRdb ran MiXCR on the PCR reads and lists one entry per CDR3 protein. The table shows approximately 520,000 distinct CDR3 sequences, with about an eighth occurring only once. Specimen: PBMCs, mostly from graft donor cells, collected 180 days after TCRalphabeta/CD19-depleted stem cell transplant. The receptor was isolated from a female patient aged 2-9 years who had a stem cell transplant for aplastic anemia, so the T cells may come from the graft donor.

This chain's CDR3 is CASSYETGTGNTEAFF. The CDR3 DNA is TGTGCCAGCAGTTACGAAACCGGGACAGGGAACACTGAAGCTTTCTTT. V is TRBV6-5 and J is TRBJ1-1, with 8 bases lining up with TRBD1. J lost 1 base, V lost 2 bases, and 6 bases had no gene match. CDR3 length equals 16 residues. CDR1 and CDR2 from the germline V gene are MNHEY and SVGAGI.